This T cell receptor (beta chain) was captured by sequencing in a study of blood T cell repertoires in COVID-19. Here immunoSEQ multiplex PCR was the method, and the copy in TCRdb shows in-frame clones only, minus some. The data hold around 130,000 clones, with over 60% observed a single time. V was shortened by 1 base and J by 4 bases, with 8 bases between the two germline ends. The CDR3 runs 14 residues. Per germline, CDR1 SEHNR and CDR2 FQNEAQ (reference sequence). The chain has TRBV7-9 and TRBJ1-3; D is unresolved. The origin of this receptor is a human donor in a cohort sampled during active COVID-19. The sample comprised peripheral blood. The CDR3 DNA follows: TGTGCCAGCAGCTTAGGCCAGAACGGAAACACCATATATTTT. Its translation: CASSLGQNGNTIYF.